These 20 T cell receptor beta chains were all obtained from the same sample, sequenced in a study of shared clonotypes between healthy human individuals. Clones were read by immunoSEQ multiplex PCR, and TCRdb kept only the in-frame ones, dropping some. The table shows roughly 600,000 clones, with 98% occurring only once. CD45RO-negative, CCR7-positively selected cells formed the naive CD8 fraction, excluding terminally differentiated effector memory CD45RA+ cells. Sequencing was done on a sample of naive CD8+ T cells sorted from blood. These receptors were collected from a man aged 30 to 39 in good health.

The J gene is TRBJ2-1, the V gene TRBV4-3, with unresolved D. The V gene's germline CDR1 is LGHNA and CDR2 YSLEER. V shed 0 bases and J shed 7 bases, with 10 bases lying between them. This CDR3 region has 14 residues. CDR3 amino acids: CASSQDSALNEQFF. Written as DNA, the CDR3 is TGCGCCAGCAGCCAAGATTCGGCGCTGAATGAGCAGTTCTTC.

The rearrangement links TRBV10-3 to TRBJ2-3, with 7 bases that match TRBD1. Germline values: CDR1 ENHRY, CDR2 SYGVKD. CDR3 length: 14 residues. V lost 6 bases to trimming and J lost 1 base; unmatched junction nucleotides: 4. CDR3 nucleotides: TGTGCCATCAGCGAAGGACAGGGCACAGATACGCAGTATTTT. Translated, it gives CAISEGQGTDTQYF.

The chain uses TRBV7-2 and TRBJ2-7, with 9 bases lining up with TRBD2. Per germline, CDR1 SGHTA and CDR2 FQGNSA. V was clipped by 6 bases and J by 1 base; unmatched bases: 4. The CDR3 extends over 14 amino acids. CDR3 residues: CASRREGASYEQYF. Written as DNA, the CDR3 is TGTGCCAGCAGGCGGGAGGGGGCATCCTACGAGCAGTACTTC.

The chain couples TRBV27 to TRBJ2-1, with 12 positions matching TRBD2. The CDR3 runs 15 residues. Germline V gene lookup returns CDR1 MNHEY and CDR2 SMNVEV (reference sequence). The V and J ends lost 6 bases and 4 bases, in that order; junction bases with no gene match: 4. CDR3 bases: TGTGCCAGCAGAATCGGACTAGCGGGGTACAATGAGCAGTTCTTC. It specifies CASRIGLAGYNEQFF.

The gene calls are TRBV27 and TRBJ2-2; tentatively, D is TRBD1 (5 bases). CDR3 length: 16 residues. CDR1 and CDR2 from the germline V gene are MNHEY and SMNVEV (reference sequence). V was pared by 2 bases and J by 4 bases, with 14 bases between. The CDR3 DNA reads as TGTGCCAGCAGTTTACGCCCAGGGAAGGTCACCGGGGAGCTGTTTTTT. Its protein is CASSLRPGKVTGELFF.

This chain joins TRBV30 and TRBJ1-4, with unresolved D. V dropped 1 base and J dropped 4 bases, with 10 bases sitting between them. The CDR3 has 14 amino acids. The V gene's germline CDR1 is GTSNPN and CDR2 SVGIG (reference sequence). The CDR3, as DNA: TGTGCCTGGAGTGGGGCTCAGTTTAATGAAAAACTGTTTTTT. It yields the protein CAWSGAQFNEKLFF.

This clone was recorded once. The chain carries TRBV7-9 and TRBJ2-1, with D perhaps matching TRBD2 (5 bases). There are 15 residues in the CDR3. Between the trimmed V and J ends, which lost 0 bases and 7 bases, there was a span of 13 bases. Germline V CDR1 and CDR2: SEHNR, FQNEAQ (reference sequence). The chain's CDR3 is CASSLARAGENEQFF. As DNA, the CDR3 is TGTGCCAGCAGCTTAGCGCGGGCCGGAGAGAATGAGCAGTTCTTC.

The count of this clone is one. The chain has TRBV7-6 and TRBJ2-1; 8 bases are a match to TRBD2. Germline V lookup: CDR1 SGHVS, CDR2 FNYEAQ. Losses at the gene ends were 9 bases for V and 1 base for J; bases not matched to a gene: 8. The CDR3 is made up of 15 amino acids. CDR3 protein: CASTQRETSYNEQFF. CDR3 coding DNA: TGTGCCAGTACTCAGCGGGAGACTTCCTACAATGAGCAGTTCTTC.

The chain employs TRBV7-2 and TRBJ2-5; maybe TRBD1 (6 bases). V was pared by 5 bases and J by 7 bases, with 17 bases between. The CDR3 loop spans 14 amino acids. Germline CDR1 is SGHTA and CDR2 is FQGNSA. CDR3 DNA sequence: TGTGCCAGCAGCAACCACAGGGAAGACGGGACCCAGTACTTC. Translation: CASSNHREDGTQYF.

The rearrangement links TRBV5-8 to TRBJ2-7; 9 positions match TRBD2. V was clipped by 3 bases and J by 3 bases; unmatched bases: 13. Germline values: CDR1 SGHTS, CDR2 YDEGEE. The CDR3 runs to 17 residues. The CDR3 is CASSSNPGTSSYYEQYF. CDR3 nucleotide sequence: TGTGCCAGCAGCTCTAATCCCGGGACTAGCAGTTACTACGAGCAGTACTTC.

CDR3 sequence (DNA): TGTGCCAGCAGTTTAATGAGGGGCTGGGAGACCCAGTACTTC. Its translation is CASSLMRGWETQYF. V is TRBV27 and J is TRBJ2-5; D is perhaps TRBD1 or TRBD2 (5 bases each). Trimming shortened V by 2 bases and J by 5 bases, and 12 bases separated the two germline ends. Germline V gives CDR1 MNHEY, CDR2 SMNVEV (reference sequence). The CDR3 extends over 14 amino acids.

V and J are TRBV13 and TRBJ1-4; 8 bases match TRBD1. Germline V CDR1 and CDR2: PRHDT, FYEKMQ (reference sequence). Losses at the gene ends were 6 bases for V and 0 bases for J; bases not matched to a gene: 12. The CDR3 runs to 18 residues. The CDR3 nucleotides are TGTGCCAGCAGTACTAGGACAGGGAGCCTTGCAACTAATGAAAAACTGTTTTTT. It codes for CASSTRTGSLATNEKLFF.

This chain links TRBV14 with TRBJ2-5; maybe TRBD1 (6 bases). CDR1 and CDR2 (germline): SGHDN, FVKESK. V was cut by 1 base and J by 2 bases, with 14 bases left in between. This CDR3 spans 16 amino acids. The CDR3 protein is CASSQAFRGRQETQYF. CDR3 coding DNA: TGTGCCAGCAGCCAAGCCTTCAGGGGTCGGCAAGAGACCCAGTACTTC.

The chain joins TRBV6-4 to TRBJ2-1; possible D gene TRBD2, 6 bases. CDR1 and CDR2 from the germline V gene are MRHNA and SNTAGT. Deletions cut 6 bases from V and 5 bases from J, with 17 bases between. This CDR3 is 15 amino acids long. CDR3 sequence (DNA): TGTGCCAGCAGCCTAGGTGCGGGGTACAACAATGAGCAGTTCTTC. The encoded protein is CASSLGAGYNNEQFF.

The chain combines TRBV27 with TRBJ2-1, with no clear D. The CDR3 totals 14 residues. Germline loops: CDR1 MNHEY, CDR2 SMNVEV (reference sequence). Between the trimmed V and J ends, which lost 0 bases and 3 bases, there was a span of 6 bases. CDR3 loop: CASSLSGYYNEQFF. In nucleotides, the CDR3 is TGTGCCAGCAGTTTATCAGGCTACTACAATGAGCAGTTCTTC.

This rearrangement joins TRBV11-2 to TRBJ1-1; 7 bases align to TRBD1. The V gene's germline CDR1 is SGHAT and CDR2 FQNNGV. This CDR3 is built from 14 residues. V trimming: 5 bases; J trimming: 8 bases; junction bases outside the gene matches: 11. The CDR3 region is CASSTIPRQGEAFF. The CDR3 bases are TGTGCCAGCAGCACGATACCTAGACAGGGAGAAGCTTTCTTT.

J is TRBJ2-7 and V is TRBV9; D gene unclear. Trimming took 2 bases from V and 2 from J, leaving 8 bases between them. In germline, CDR1 is SGDLS, CDR2 YYNGEE. This CDR3 contains 13 residues. The DNA for the CDR3 is TGTGCCAGCAGCGTGCAACCAGCCTACGAGCAGTACTTC. Translating gives CASSVQPAYEQYF.

The chain has TRBV29-1 and TRBJ1-5; D not certain. The CDR3 loop spans 12 amino acids. V lost 1 base and J lost 12, with 13 bases in between. CDR1 and CDR2 from the germline V gene are SQVTM and ANQGSEA. The CDR3 DNA follows: TGCAGCGTTGAAGTGATTGGAGGGCACCAGCATTTT. The encoded protein is CSVEVIGGHQHF.

The V call is TRBV6-5, the J call TRBJ1-5; no clear D gene. The V end lost 0 bases, the J end lost 1 base, and 7 bases lay between the germline ends. The germline V gene encodes CDR1 MNHEY and CDR2 SVGAGI. The CDR3 sequence is 15 residues long. The DNA of the CDR3 is TGTGCCAGCAGTTACTCGACTGGCAGCAATCAGCCCCAGCATTTT. It codes for CASSYSTGSNQPQHF.

The V call is TRBV5-6, the J call TRBJ2-1; D unclear. V shed 2 bases and J shed 3 bases, with 21 bases lying between them. CDR3 length: 18 amino acids. Germline assignment: CDR1 SGHDT and CDR2 YYEEEE. CDR3 nucleotide sequence: TGTGCCAGCAGCTTTTCTTATGGCCGGGCGGTAGACTACAATGAGCAGTTCTTC. It codes for CASSFSYGRAVDYNEQFF.